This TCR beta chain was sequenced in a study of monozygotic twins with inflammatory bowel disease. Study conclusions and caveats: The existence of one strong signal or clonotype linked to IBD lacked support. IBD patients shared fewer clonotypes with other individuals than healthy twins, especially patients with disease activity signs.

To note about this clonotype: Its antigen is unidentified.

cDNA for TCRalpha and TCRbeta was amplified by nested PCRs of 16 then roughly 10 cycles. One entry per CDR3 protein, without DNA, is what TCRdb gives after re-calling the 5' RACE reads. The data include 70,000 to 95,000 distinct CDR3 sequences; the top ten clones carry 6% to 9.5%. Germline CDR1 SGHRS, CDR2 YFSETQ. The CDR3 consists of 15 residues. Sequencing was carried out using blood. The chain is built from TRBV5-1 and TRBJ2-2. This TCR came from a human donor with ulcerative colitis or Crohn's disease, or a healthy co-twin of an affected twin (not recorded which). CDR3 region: CASSLGPPNTGELFF.